One sample yielded the 20 T cell receptor beta chains listed below, sequenced in a study of blood T cell repertoires in COVID-19. Using immunoSEQ multiplex PCR, the repertoire was profiled, and TCRdb retains in-frame clones only, with some absent. The repertoire holds 250,000 or so clones, with about 80% as singletons. The sample consisted of PBMCs or T cells enriched from blood (not recorded which). The receptors stem from a woman in her forties who had been exposed to COVID-19.

The gene calls are TRBV7-2 and TRBJ2-1; TRBD1 agrees at 8 bases. From germline, CDR1 is SGHTA and CDR2 FQGNSA. The CDR3 contains 15 residues. Trimming removed 2 bases from V and 7 bases from J; junction bases left unmatched: 7. CDR3 DNA: TGTGCCAGCAGCTTACAGGGGGCGCAAGGGAATGAGCAGTTCTTC. This sequence encodes CASSLQGAQGNEQFF.

The rearrangement uses TRBV10-3 and TRBJ1-1; 11 positions match TRBD1. V lost 2 bases, J lost 2 bases, and 4 bases stayed unmatched. CDR1 and CDR2 (germline): ENHRY, SYGVKD. The CDR3 has 16 residues. The CDR3 DNA sequence: TGTGCCATCAGTGAGAGGACAGGGGGCGTCAACACTGAAGCTTTCTTT. Amino acids: CAISERTGGVNTEAFF.

As regards this clone: This may come from a read error, since a much larger clone is one base off. The chain recombines TRBV5-8 with TRBJ1-2; 9 bases fit TRBD1. This CDR3 comprises 14 residues. The V segment lost 3 bases and the J segment 2 bases; nucleotides outside the gene matches: 2. The V gene's germline CDR1 is SGHTS and CDR2 YDEGEE. CDR3 in DNA: TGTGCCAGCAGCTGGGACAGGGCGAACTATGGCTACACCTTC. The encoded protein is CASSWDRANYGYTF.

The V gene is TRBV9, the J gene TRBJ2-1; TRBD1 might be the D (7 bases). The germline V gene encodes CDR1 SGDLS and CDR2 YYNGEE. The CDR3 totals 16 residues. Trimming removed 3 bases at V and 5 bases at J, with 18 bases between. As DNA, the CDR3 is TGTGCCAGCAGCGCCGAGGGGGCGGGACCAAACAATGAGCAGTTCTTC. This codes for CASSAEGAGPNNEQFF.

The V gene is TRBV30, the J gene TRBJ1-1, with D possibly TRBD1 on 5 matching bases. V was cut by 4 bases and J by 1 base, with 10 bases left in between. The CDR3 runs to 13 residues. Germline loops: CDR1 GTSNPN, CDR2 SVGIG (reference sequence). CDR3 in amino acids: CAWTFGQNTEAFF. CDR3 bases: TGTGCCTGGACGTTTGGACAGAACACTGAAGCTTTCTTT.

This rearrangement joins TRBV6-5 to TRBJ2-1; a weak D match, TRBD2 (6 bases). The V end was cut by 3 bases, the J end by 8 bases, with 17 bases between. The CDR3 is 15 amino acids. The germline V gene encodes CDR1 MNHEY and CDR2 SVGAGI. CDR3 in DNA: TGTGCCAGCAGTTATAGGACGGGAGATTTGGATGAGCAGTTCTTC. Translating it yields CASSYRTGDLDEQFF.

The chain employs TRBV2 and TRBJ2-2; D is ambiguous. CDR1 is SNHLY and CDR2 is FYNNEI in the germline V gene. The CDR3 covers 16 residues. V lost 0 bases and J 1 base, leaving 9 bases between the germline ends. The CDR3 nucleotides read TGTGCCAGCAGTGAAGCCTCGACGGGGAACACCGGGGAGCTGTTTTTT. This gives the protein CASSEASTGNTGELFF.

The chain joins TRBV6-1 to TRBJ1-6, with 8 positions matching TRBD1. Germline assignment: CDR1 MNHNS and CDR2 SASEGT. J lost 7 bases, V lost 0 bases, and 2 bases had no gene match. This CDR3 has 15 amino acids. The CDR3 region is CASSEARQGNSPLHF. For the CDR3, the DNA is TGTGCCAGCAGTGAAGCCAGACAGGGGAATTCACCCCTCCACTTT.

This rearrangement joins TRBV7-8 to TRBJ2-5; tentatively, D is TRBD2 (5 bases). Germline-derived CDR1 and CDR2 are SGHVS and FQNEAQ. This CDR3 spans 15 amino acids. V was trimmed by 1 base and J by 7 bases, leaving 16 bases between them. The CDR3 DNA reads TGTGCCAGCAGCTTAGAGAGGGCCCGAAAAGGGACCCAGTACTTC. It codes for CASSLERARKGTQYF.

The gene calls are TRBV20-1 and TRBJ1-3; D remains unclear. Germline loops: CDR1 DFQATT, CDR2 SNEGSKA (reference sequence). Trimming removed 3 bases at V and 0 bases at J, with 9 bases between. The CDR3 is 14 residues long. The chain's CDR3 is CSASRGFSGNTIYF. CDR3 DNA: TGCAGTGCTAGTCGAGGGTTCTCTGGAAACACCATATATTTT.

This sequence joins TRBV18 and TRBJ1-3; 7 bases fit TRBD1. V lost 5 bases, J lost 3 bases, and 4 bases stayed unmatched. Germline V gene lookup returns CDR1 KGHSH and CDR2 LQKENI. There are 14 residues in the CDR3. Written as DNA, the CDR3 is TGTGCCAGCTCATTCGACAGGGATGGAAACACCATATATTTT. It yields the protein CASSFDRDGNTIYF.

CDR3 amino acids: CASSAGGTNEKLFF. In DNA, the CDR3 is TGTGCCAGCAGCGCGGGGGGCACTAATGAAAAACTGTTTTTT. The chain has TRBV7-2 and TRBJ1-4; tentatively, D is TRBD1 (6 bases). The CDR3 runs to 14 residues. V was pared by 5 bases and J by 2 bases, with 9 bases between. Per the germline V gene, CDR1 is SGHTA and CDR2 is FQGNSA.

The CDR3 sequence: CASSLDLGTEAFF. CDR3 nucleotide sequence: TGCGCCAGCAGCTTAGACCTCGGGACTGAAGCTTTCTTT. J is TRBJ1-1 and V is TRBV5-1, with no clear D. Trimming took off 2 bases at V and 5 bases at J, with 10 bases between the two ends. CDR3 length equals 13 residues. Germline CDR1 reads SGHRS; CDR2 reads YFSETQ.

The V and J genes are TRBV15 and TRBJ2-3, with D hard to call. Germline assignment: CDR1 LNHNV and CDR2 YYDKDF (reference sequence). CDR3 size: 12 residues. The germline V and J ends were trimmed by 0 bases and 6 bases, with 4 bases remaining between them. The CDR3 reads CATSRDSDTQYF. The CDR3 bases are TGTGCCACCAGCAGAGATTCGGATACGCAGTATTTT.

This clone was detected only once. The rearrangement joins TRBV9 to TRBJ2-2; 13 bases match TRBD2. The CDR3 has 16 residues. The trim removed 4 bases at V and 7 bases at J, leaving 7 bases unmatched. Germline CDR1 is SGDLS and CDR2 is YYNGEE. CDR3 protein: CASSSTSGGKGGELFF. In nucleotides, the CDR3 is TGTGCCAGCAGCTCGACTAGCGGGGGGAAAGGCGGGGAGCTGTTTTTT.

The rearrangement uses TRBV28 and TRBJ1-5; 7 bases are a match to TRBD1. Per germline, CDR1 MDHEN and CDR2 SYDVKM. With V trimmed by 6 bases and J by 0 bases, 11 bases remained unmatched. The CDR3 runs to 17 residues. The CDR3 nucleotides read TGTGCCAGCAGCTTAGTCCAGGGGGAATATAGCAATCAGCCCCAGCATTTT. The encoded protein is CASSLVQGEYSNQPQHF.

This clone was seen a single time. The CDR3 DNA reads TGTGCCAGCAGTTTAGGAGGAGATACGCAGTATTTT. Translating it yields CASSLGGDTQYF. V is TRBV12-3 or TRBV12-4 and J is TRBJ2-3; no clear D. The CDR3 totals 12 residues. The V and J ends lost 1 base and 5 bases respectively, with 4 bases between them.

This chain uses TRBV3-1 (or the pseudogene TRBV3-2) with TRBJ1-2; D gene unclear. Germline CDR1 LGHDT, CDR2 YNNKEL (reference sequence). The V gene lost 5 bases and the J gene lost 7 bases, with 14 bases spanning the gap. The CDR3 runs to 13 residues. CDR3 coding DNA: TGTGCCAGCAGCTCACGGACTGGAGCTGGCTACACCTTC. This sequence encodes CASSSRTGAGYTF.

The chain carries TRBV4-3 and TRBJ2-5; maybe TRBD2 (6 bases). The CDR3 contains 14 residues. The ends were cut back, 2 bases at V and 7 bases at J, with 14 bases in the middle. Germline V gene sequence: CDR1 LGHNA, CDR2 YSLEER. As DNA, the CDR3 is TGCGCCAGCAGCCAATCCGGGGTGGAGGGGACCCAGTACTTC. It is translated as CASSQSGVEGTQYF.

In its sample, this clone was seen a few times. The rearrangement links TRBV29-1 to TRBJ2-3; D may be TRBD1 (5 bases). The CDR3 has 14 residues. CDR1 SQVTM and CDR2 ANQGSEA come from the germline V gene. Trimming shortened V by 4 bases and J by 0 bases, and 11 bases separated the two germline ends. CDR3 sequence: CSVAPGSSTDTQYF. The CDR3 DNA reads as TGCAGCGTTGCCCCAGGGTCAAGCACAGATACGCAGTATTTT.